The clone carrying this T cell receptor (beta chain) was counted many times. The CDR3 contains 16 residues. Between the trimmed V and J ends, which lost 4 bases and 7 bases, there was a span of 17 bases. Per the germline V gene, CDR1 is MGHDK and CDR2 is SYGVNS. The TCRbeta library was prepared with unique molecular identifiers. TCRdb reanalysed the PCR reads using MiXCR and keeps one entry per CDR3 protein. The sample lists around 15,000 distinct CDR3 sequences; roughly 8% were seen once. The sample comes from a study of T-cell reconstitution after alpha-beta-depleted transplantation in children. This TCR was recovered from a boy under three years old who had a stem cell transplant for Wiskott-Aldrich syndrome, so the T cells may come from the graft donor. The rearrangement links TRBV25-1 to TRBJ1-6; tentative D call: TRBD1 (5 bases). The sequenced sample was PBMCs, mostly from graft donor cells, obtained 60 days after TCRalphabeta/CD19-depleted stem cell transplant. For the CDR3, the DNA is TGTGCCAGCAGTGGGTACGGGGGACCAACCAATTCACCCCTCCACTTT. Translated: CASSGYGGPTNSPLHF.